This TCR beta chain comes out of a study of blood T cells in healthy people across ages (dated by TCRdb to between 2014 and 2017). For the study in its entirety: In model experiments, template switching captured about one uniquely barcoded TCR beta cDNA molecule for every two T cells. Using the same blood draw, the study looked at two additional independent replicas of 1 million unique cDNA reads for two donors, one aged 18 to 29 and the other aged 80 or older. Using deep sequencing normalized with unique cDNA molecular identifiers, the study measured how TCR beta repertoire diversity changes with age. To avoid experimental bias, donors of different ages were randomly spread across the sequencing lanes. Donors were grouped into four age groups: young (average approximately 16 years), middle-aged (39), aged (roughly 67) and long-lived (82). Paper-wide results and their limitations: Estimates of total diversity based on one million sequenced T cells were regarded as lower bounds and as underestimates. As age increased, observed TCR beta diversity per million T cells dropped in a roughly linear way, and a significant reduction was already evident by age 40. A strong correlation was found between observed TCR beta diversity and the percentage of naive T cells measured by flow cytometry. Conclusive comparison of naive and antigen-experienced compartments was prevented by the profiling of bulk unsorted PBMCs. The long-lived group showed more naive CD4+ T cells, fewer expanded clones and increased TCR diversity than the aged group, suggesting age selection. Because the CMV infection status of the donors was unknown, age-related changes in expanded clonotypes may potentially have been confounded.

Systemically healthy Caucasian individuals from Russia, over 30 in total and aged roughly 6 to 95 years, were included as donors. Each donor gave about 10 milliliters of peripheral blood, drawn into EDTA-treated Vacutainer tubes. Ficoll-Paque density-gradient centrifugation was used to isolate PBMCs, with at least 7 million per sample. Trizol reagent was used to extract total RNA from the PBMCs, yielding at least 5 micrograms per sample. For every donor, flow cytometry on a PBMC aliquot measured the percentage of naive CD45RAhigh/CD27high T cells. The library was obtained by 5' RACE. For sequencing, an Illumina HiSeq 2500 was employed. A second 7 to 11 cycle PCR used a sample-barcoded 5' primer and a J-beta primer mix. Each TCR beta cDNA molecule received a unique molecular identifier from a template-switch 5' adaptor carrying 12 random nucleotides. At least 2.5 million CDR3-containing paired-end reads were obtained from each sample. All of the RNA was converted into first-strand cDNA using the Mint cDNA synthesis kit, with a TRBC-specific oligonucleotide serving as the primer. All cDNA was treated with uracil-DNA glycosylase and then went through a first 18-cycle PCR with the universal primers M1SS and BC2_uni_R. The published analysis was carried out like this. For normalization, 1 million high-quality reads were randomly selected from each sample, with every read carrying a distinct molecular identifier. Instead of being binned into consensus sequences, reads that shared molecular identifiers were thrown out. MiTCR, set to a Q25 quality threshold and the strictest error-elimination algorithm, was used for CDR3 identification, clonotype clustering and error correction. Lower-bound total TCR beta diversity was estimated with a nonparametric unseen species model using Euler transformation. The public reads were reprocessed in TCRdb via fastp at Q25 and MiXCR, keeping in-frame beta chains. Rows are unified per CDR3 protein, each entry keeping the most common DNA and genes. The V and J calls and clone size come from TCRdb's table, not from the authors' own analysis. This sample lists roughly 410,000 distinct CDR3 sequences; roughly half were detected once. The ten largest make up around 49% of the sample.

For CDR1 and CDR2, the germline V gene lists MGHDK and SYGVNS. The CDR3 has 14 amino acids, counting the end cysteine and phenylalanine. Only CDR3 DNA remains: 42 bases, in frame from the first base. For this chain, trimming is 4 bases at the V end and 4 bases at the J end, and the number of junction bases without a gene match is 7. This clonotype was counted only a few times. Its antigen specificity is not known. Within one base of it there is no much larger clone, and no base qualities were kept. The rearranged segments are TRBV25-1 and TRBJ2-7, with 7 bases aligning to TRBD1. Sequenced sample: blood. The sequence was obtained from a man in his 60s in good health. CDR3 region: CASSGTGTEYEQYF. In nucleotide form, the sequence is TGTGCCAGCAGTGGAACCGGGACAGAATACGAGCAGTACTTC.